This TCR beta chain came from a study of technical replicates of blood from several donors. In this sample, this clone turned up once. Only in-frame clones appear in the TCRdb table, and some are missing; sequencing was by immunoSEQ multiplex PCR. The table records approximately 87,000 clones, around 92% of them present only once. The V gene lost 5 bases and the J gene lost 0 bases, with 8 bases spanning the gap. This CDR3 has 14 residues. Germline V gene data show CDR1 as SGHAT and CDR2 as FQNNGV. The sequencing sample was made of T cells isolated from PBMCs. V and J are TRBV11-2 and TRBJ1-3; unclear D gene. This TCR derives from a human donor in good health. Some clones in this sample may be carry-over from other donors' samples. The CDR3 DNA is TGTGCCAGCAGCCCAGTCCTCTCTGGAAACACCATATATTTT. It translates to CASSPVLSGNTIYF.